This TCR beta chain was found in a study of T cell repertoires in cytomegalovirus infection. Findings and limits, study-wide: Adding up the frequency of public TCR beta families identified people who carried CMV plus the relevant HLA.

The CDR3 is made up of 16 amino acids. Germline V gives CDR1 MNHEY, CDR2 SVGEGT. Trimming removed 10 bases at V and 0 bases at J, with 22 bases between. Regarding this clonotype: The antigen remains undetermined.

One entry per CDR3 protein, called by TCRdb with MiXCR from the reads. The table shows 110,000 or so distinct CDR3 sequences, with around 30% occurring only once. The sequences come from CD8+ T cells from cultured PBMCs, collected from culture after CMV antigen stimulation. The sequence derives from a human donor in good health (CMV status not recorded). Some clones in this sample may be carry-over from other donors' samples. The V gene is TRBV6-2 or TRBV6-3, the J gene TRBJ2-7, with D tentatively TRBD1 or TRBD2 (5 bases each). CDR3 nucleotides: TGTGCCATCTCTCTCGGCTCGGGACGGAGCTCCTACGAGCAGTACTTC. Translated, it gives CAISLGSGRSSYEQYF.